This T cell receptor (beta chain) was identified in a study of PD-1 blockade in classical Hodgkin lymphoma. TCRdb keeps only in-frame clones here, not all; method: immunoSEQ multiplex PCR. The top ten clones hold 7.8% of a sample with 15,000 to 20,000 clones, roughly 65% of them seen once. CDR1 is SEHNR, CDR2 FQNEAQ, per germline (reference sequence). Trimming shortened V by 3 bases and J by 7 bases, and 25 bases separated the two germline ends. The CDR3 has 18 amino acids. The time point was: cycle 4 day 1 (C4D1), after less than 7 weeks of nivolumab. Patients all relapsed after autologous stem cell transplantation, and there was variation in brentuximab vedotin exposure.

This TCR was recovered from a human donor with classical Hodgkin lymphoma. This rearrangement joins TRBV7-9 to TRBJ1-5; D is perhaps TRBD1 (6 bases). The starting material was peripheral blood mononuclear cells (PBMCs), obtained before the fourth cycle of nivolumab. Here the CDR3 DNA reads TGTGCCAGCAGCTTTAGTCCGGGGGCGGTAATGAGGGGCCAGCCCCAGCATTTT. Amino acid sequence: CASSFSPGAVMRGQPQHF.